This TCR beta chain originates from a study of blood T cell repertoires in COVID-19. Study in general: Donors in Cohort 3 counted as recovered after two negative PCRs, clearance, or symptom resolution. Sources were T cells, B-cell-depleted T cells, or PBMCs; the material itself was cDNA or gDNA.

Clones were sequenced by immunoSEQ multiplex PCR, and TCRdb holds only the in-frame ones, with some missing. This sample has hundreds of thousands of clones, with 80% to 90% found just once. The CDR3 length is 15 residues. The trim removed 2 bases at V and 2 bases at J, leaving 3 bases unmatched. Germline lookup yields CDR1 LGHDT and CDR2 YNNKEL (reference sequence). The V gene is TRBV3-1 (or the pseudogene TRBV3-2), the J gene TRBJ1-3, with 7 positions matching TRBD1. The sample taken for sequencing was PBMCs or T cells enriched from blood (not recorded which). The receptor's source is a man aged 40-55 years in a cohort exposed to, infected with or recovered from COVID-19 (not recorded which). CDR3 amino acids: CASSQRQGTGNTIYF. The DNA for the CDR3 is TGTGCCAGCAGCCAAAGACAGGGAACTGGAAACACCATATATTTT.